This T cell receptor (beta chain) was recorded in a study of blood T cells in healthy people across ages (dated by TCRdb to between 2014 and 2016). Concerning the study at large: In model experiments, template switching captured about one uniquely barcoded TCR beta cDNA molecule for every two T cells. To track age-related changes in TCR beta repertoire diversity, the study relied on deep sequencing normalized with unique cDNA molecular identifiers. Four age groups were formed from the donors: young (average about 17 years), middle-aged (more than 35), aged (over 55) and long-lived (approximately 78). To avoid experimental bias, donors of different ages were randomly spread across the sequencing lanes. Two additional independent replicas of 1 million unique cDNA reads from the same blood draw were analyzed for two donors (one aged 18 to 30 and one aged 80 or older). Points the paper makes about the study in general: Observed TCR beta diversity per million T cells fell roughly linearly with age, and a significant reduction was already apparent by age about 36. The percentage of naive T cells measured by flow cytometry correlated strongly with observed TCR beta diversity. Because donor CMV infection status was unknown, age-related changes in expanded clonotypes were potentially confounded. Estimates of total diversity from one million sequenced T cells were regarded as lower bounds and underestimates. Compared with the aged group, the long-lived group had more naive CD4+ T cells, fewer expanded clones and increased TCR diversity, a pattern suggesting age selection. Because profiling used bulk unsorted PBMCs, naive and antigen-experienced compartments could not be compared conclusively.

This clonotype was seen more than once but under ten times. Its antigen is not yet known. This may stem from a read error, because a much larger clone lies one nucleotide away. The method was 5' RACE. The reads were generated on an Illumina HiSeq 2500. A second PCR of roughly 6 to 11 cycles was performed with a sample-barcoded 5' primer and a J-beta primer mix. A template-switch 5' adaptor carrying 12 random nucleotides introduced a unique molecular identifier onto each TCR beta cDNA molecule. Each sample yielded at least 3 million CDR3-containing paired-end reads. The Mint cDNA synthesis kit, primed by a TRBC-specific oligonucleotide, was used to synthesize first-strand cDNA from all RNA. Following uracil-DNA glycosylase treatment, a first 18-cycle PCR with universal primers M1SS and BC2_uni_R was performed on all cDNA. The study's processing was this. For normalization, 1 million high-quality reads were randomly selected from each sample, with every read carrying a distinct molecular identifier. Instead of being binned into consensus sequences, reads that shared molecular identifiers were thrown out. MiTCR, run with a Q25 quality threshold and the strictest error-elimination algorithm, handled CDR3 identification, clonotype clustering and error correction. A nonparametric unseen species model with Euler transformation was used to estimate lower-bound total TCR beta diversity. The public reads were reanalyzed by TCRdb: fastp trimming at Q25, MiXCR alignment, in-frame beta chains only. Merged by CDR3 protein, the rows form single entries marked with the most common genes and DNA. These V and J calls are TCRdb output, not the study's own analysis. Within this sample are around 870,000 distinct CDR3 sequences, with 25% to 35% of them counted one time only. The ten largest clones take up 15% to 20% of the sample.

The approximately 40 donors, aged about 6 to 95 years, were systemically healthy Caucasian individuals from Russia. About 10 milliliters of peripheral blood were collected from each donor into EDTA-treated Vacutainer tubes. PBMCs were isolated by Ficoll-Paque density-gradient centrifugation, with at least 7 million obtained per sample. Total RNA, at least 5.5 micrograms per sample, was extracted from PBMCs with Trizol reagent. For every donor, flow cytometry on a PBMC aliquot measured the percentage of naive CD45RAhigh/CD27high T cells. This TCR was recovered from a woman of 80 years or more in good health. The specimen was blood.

DNA sequence: TGTGCCTGGACGGGCTTTTACAATGGGCAGTTCTTC. It codes for CAWTGFYNGQFF. The chain uses TRBV30 and TRBJ2-1; no D gene call is confident. Measured from the cysteine to the phenylalanine, the CDR3 is 12 residues long. Solely the CDR3 DNA is kept, with 36 bases framed from the first base. CDR1 and CDR2 were assigned from the germline V gene (reference sequence) as GTSNPN and SVGIG.